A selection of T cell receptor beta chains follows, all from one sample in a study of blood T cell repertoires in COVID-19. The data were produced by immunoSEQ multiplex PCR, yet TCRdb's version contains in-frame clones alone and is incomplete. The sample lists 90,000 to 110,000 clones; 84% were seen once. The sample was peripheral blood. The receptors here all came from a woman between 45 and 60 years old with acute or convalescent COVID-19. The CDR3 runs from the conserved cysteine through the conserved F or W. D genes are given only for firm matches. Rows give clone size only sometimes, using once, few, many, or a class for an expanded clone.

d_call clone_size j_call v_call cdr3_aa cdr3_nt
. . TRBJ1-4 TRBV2 CASSEVGGSEKLFF TGTGCCAGCAGTGAAGTGGGGGGTAGTGAAAAACTGTTTTTT
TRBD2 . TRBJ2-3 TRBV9 CASSALGGSTDTQYF TGTGCCAGCAGCGCCTTGGGGGGGAGCACAGATACGCAGTATTTT
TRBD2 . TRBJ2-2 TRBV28 CASSLTGGAGELFF TGTGCCAGCAGTTTGACGGGGGGGGCCGGGGAGCTGTTTTTT
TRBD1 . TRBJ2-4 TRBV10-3 CAIREGQEKNIQYF TGTGCCATCAGGGAGGGACAGGAGAAAAACATTCAGTACTTC
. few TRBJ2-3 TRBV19 CASSWQGGTDTQYF TGTGCCAGTAGTTGGCAAGGGGGCACAGATACGCAGTATTTT
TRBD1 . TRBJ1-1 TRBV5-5 CASSTGGTEAFF TGTGCCAGCTCCACAGGGGGCACTGAAGCTTTCTTT
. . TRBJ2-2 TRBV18 CASSPQSRVSGELFF TGTGCCAGCTCACCACAGTCCCGGGTGTCCGGGGAGCTGTTTTTT
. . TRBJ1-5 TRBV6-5 CASRPTVDSNQPQHF TGTGCCAGCAGACCGACAGTTGATAGCAATCAGCCCCAGCATTTT
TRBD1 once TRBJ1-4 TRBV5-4 CASRLRDSNEKLFF TGTGCCAGCAGACTCCGGGACAGTAATGAAAAACTGTTTTTT
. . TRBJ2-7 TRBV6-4 CASSIEEGYEQYF TGTGCCAGCAGCATTGAGGAGGGCTACGAGCAGTACTTC
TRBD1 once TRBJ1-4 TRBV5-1 CASSQGEPVGEKLFF TGCGCCAGCAGCCAGGGGGAACCCGTCGGTGAAAAACTGTTTTTT
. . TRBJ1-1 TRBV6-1 CASSEGLWGAAFF TGTGCCAGCAGTGAAGGGTTGTGGGGAGCAGCTTTCTTT
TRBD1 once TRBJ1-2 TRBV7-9 CASSPDRGWDYGYTF TGTGCCAGCAGCCCAGACAGGGGATGGGACTATGGCTACACCTTC
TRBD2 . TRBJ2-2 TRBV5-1 CASSLMPGLAGTGELFF TGCGCCAGCAGCTTGATGCCGGGACTAGCGGGGACCGGGGAGCTGTTTTTT
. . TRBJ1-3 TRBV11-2 CASSQETGNTIYF TGTGCCAGCAGCCAGGAAACTGGAAACACCATATATTTT
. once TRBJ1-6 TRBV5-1 CASAPRSAGEGRHNSPLHF TGCGCCAGCGCCCCCCGGTCGGCAGGTGAGGGAAGGCATAATTCACCCCTCCACTTT
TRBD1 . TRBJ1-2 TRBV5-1 CASSLDGQGANGYTF TGCGCCAGCAGCTTGGACGGACAGGGAGCGAATGGCTACACCTTC
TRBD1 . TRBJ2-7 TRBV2 CASTLDRGEDEQYF TGTGCCAGCACCCTCGACAGGGGCGAGGACGAGCAGTACTTC
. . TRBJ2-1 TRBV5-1 CASSSLTESSYNEQFF TGCGCCAGCAGCTCGCTGACAGAGAGCTCCTACAATGAGCAGTTCTTC
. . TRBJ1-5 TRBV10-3 CAISESGVGGQPQHF TGTGCCATCAGTGAGTCGGGGGTGGGGGGTCAGCCCCAGCATTTT
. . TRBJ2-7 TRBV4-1 CASSSQSGEQYF TGCGCCAGCAGCAGTCAATCCGGCGAGCAGTACTTC
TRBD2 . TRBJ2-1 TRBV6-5 CARAYRGRYNEQFF TGTGCCAGAGCATACCGCGGGAGATACAATGAGCAGTTCTTC
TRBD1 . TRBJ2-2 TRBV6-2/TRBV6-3 CASSYGTGGFGELFF TGTGCCAGCAGTTACGGGACAGGGGGCTTCGGGGAGCTGTTTTTT